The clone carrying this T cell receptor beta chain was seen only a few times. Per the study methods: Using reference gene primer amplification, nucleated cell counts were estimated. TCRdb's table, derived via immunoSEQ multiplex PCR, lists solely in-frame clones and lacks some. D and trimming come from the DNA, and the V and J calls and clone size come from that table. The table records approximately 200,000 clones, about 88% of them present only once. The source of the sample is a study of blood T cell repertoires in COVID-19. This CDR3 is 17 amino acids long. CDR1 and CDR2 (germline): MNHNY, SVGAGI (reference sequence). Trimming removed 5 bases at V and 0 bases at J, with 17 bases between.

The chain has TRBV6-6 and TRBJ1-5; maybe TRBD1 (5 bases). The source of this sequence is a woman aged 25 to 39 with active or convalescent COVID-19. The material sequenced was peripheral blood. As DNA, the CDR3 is TGTGCCAGCAGTCTTGGGGTGGGGCCGGATAGCAATCAGCCCCAGCATTTT. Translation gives CASSLGVGPDSNQPQHF.